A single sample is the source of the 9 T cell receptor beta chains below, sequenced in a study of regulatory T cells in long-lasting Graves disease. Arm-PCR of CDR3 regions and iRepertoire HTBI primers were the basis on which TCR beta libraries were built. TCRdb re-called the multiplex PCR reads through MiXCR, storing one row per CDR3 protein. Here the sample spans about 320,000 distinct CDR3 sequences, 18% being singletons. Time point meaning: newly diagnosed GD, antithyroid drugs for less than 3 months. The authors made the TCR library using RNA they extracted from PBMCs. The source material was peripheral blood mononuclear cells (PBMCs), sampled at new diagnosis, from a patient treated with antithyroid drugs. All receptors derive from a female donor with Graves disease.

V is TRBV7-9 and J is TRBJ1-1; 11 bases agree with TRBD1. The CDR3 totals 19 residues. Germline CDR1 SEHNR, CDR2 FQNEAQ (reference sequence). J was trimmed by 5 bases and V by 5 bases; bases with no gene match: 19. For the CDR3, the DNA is TGTGCCAGCAGCCTAGGGGCCGGGACAGGGGGGGGTGAGTGGACTGAAGCTTTCTTT. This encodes CASSLGAGTGGGEWTEAFF.

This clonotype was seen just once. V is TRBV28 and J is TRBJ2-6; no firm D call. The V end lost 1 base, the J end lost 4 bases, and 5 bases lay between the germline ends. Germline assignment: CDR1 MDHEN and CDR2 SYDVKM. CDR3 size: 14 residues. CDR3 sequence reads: CASSLLGGANVLTF. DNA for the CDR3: TGTGCCAGCAGTTTATTGGGGGGGGCCAACGTCCTGACTTTC.

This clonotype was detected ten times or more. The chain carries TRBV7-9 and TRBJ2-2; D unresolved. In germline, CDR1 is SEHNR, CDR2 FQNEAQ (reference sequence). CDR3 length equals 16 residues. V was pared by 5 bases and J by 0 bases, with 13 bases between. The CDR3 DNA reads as TGTGCCAGCAGCCTAACCCGACCGACGAACACCGGGGAGCTGTTTTTT. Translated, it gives CASSLTRPTNTGELFF.

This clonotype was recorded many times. The CDR3 DNA follows: TGCAGTGCTAGAGATTTAACGGGAGATAGGAATGAGCAGTTCTTC. This codes for CSARDLTGDRNEQFF. V and J are TRBV20-1 and TRBJ2-1, with D possibly being TRBD2 (6 bases). This CDR3 contains 15 residues. Trimming removed 0 bases from V and 7 bases from J, with 16 bases in between. Per germline, CDR1 DFQATT and CDR2 SNEGSKA (reference sequence).

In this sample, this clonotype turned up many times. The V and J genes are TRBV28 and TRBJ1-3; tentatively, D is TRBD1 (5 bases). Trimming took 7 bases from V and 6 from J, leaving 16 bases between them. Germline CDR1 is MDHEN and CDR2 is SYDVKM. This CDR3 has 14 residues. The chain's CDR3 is CASISRGVTNTIYF. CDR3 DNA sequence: TGTGCCAGCATCTCCCGGGGGGTGACAAACACCATATATTTT. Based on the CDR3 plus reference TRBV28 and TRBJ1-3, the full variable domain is DVKVTQSSRYLVKRTGEKVFLECVQDMDHENMFWYRQDPGLGLRLIYFSYDVKMKEKGDIPEGYSVSREKKERFSLILESASTNQTSMYLCASISRGVTNTIYFGEGSWLTVV.

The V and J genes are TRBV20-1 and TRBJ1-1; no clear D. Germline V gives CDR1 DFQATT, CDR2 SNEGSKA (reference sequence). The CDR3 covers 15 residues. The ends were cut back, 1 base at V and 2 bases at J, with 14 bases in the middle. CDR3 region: CSARVEARSNTEAFF. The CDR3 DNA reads TGCAGTGCTAGAGTGGAGGCACGCTCTAACACTGAAGCTTTCTTT.

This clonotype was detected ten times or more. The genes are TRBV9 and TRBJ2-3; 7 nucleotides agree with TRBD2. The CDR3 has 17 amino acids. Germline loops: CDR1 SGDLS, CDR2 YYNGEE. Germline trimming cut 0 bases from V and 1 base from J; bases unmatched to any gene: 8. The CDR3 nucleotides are TGTGCCAGCAGCGTAGTCCCGGTTACTAGCGGCACAGATACGCAGTATTTT. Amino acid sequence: CASSVVPVTSGTDTQYF.

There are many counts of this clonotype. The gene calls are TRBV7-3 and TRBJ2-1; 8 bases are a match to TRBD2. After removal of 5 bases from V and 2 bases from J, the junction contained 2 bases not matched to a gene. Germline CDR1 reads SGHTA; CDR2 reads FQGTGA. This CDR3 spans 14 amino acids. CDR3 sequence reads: CASSTSGTYNEQFF. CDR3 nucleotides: TGTGCCAGCAGCACTAGCGGTACCTACAATGAGCAGTTCTTC.

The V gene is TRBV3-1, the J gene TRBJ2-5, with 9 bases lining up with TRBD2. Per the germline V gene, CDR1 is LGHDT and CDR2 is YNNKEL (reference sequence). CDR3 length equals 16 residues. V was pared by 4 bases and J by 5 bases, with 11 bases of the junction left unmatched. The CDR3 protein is CASSRQTSGSEETQYF. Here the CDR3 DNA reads TGTGCCAGCAGCCGTCAGACTAGCGGAAGTGAGGAGACCCAGTACTTC.